The 27 T cell receptor beta chains below all came from one sample that was sequenced in a study of post-analysis software for immune sequencing data (dated by TCRdb to between 2014 and 2016). General conclusions and limits of the study: A handful of TRBV segments, including TRBV5-6, TRBV5-1 and TRBV20-1, were significantly more frequent in patients than controls.

Antigens of these TCRs are unknown. The library was built by means of PCR. The sequencer was an Illumina HiSeq 2500. To reduce PCR and sequencing biases, unique molecular identifiers were built into the TCR beta cDNA libraries. The raw public data were reprocessed by TCRdb itself: fastp quality trimming at Q25, MiXCR clonotype calling, in-frame beta chains only. Rows with a matching CDR3 protein are joined into one entry that keeps the most common DNA and genes. For this sample there are 800,000 to 950,000 distinct CDR3 sequences; around 50% appear just once. Clones ranked in the top ten supply approximately 4.4% of the sample. The sequencing input was blood. The receptors derive from a girl aged 10-17 years with multiple sclerosis.

This sequence joins TRBV20-1 and TRBJ1-5, with D uncertain. In germline, CDR1 is DFQATT, CDR2 SNEGSKA (reference sequence). The CDR3 totals 13 residues. V was trimmed by 4 bases and J by 8 bases, leaving 15 bases between them. The CDR3 here is CSAKQDPVEPQHF. The CDR3 DNA reads as TGCAGTGCTAAGCAAGACCCAGTAGAGCCCCAGCATTTT.

The V gene is TRBV10-3, the J gene TRBJ2-1, with 11 bases that match TRBD2. The CDR3 runs 15 residues. Per the germline V gene, CDR1 is ENHRY and CDR2 is SYGVKD. J was trimmed by 5 bases and V by 6 bases; bases with no gene match: 6. CDR3 loop: CAISRSSGGNNEQFF. The CDR3 DNA sequence: TGTGCCATCAGCCGATCTAGCGGGGGGAACAATGAGCAGTTCTTC.

The J gene is TRBJ2-4, the V gene TRBV6-2 or TRBV6-3; the D gene is possibly TRBD2 (6 bases). Germline V CDR1 and CDR2: MNHEY, SVGEGT. There are 15 residues in the CDR3. Trimming shortened V by 11 bases and J by 5 bases, and 22 bases separated the two germline ends. CDR3 in amino acids: CAPVGGAENQNIQYF. CDR3 sequence (DNA): TGTGCCCCAGTGGGCGGGGCGGAGAACCAAAACATTCAGTACTTC.

The chain combines TRBV7-3 with TRBJ2-3; 7 bases are shared with TRBD1. V shed 5 bases and J 2 bases; nucleotides not matched to a gene: 16. Per germline, CDR1 SGHTA and CDR2 FQGTGA. The CDR3 consists of 18 residues. The CDR3 DNA is TGTGCCAGCAGCCCCCAGGCAGGGGGTCCCACCCTCACAGATACGCAGTATTTT. Protein: CASSPQAGGPTLTDTQYF. Full variable domain (rest looked up from reference TRBV7-3 and TRBJ2-3): GAGVSQTPSNKVTEKGKYVELRCDPISGHTALYWYRQSLGQGPEFLIYFQGTGAADDSGLPNDRFFAVRPEGSVSTLKIQRTERGDSAVYLCASSPQAGGPTLTDTQYFGPGTRLTVL.

The chain links TRBV27 to TRBJ2-7; 10 nucleotides match TRBD2. The trim removed 8 bases at V and 4 bases at J, leaving 5 bases unmatched. Germline CDR1 MNHEY, CDR2 SMNVEV (reference sequence). CDR3 length: 13 residues. The CDR3 DNA follows: TGTGCCAGCCGGTGGACTAGCGGTTACGAGCAGTACTTC. Translated: CASRWTSGYEQYF.

The chain combines TRBV5-1 with TRBJ2-1; 7 nucleotides agree with TRBD2. The end of the DNA is better explained by TRBJ2-7, so the J call may be wrong. This CDR3 contains 12 residues. Germline CDR1 reads SGHRS; CDR2 reads YFSETQ. This CDR3 reads CASSGGGTEQYF. Written as DNA, the CDR3 is TGCGCCAGCAGCGGGGGGGGAACAGAGCAGTACTTC.

This clonotype was seen a handful of times. This rearrangement joins TRBV7-2 to TRBJ1-5; D is undetermined. V was trimmed by 2 bases and J by 0 bases, leaving 14 bases between them. The CDR3 sequence is 17 residues long. CDR1 and CDR2 from the germline V gene are SGHTA and FQGNSA. CDR3 loop: CASSLTRGGYSNQPQHF. CDR3 sequence (DNA): TGTGCCAGCAGCTTAACCCGCGGCGGGTATAGCAATCAGCCCCAGCATTTT.

The chain couples TRBV12-3 or TRBV12-4 to TRBJ2-1, with TRBD2 matching 7 bases. This CDR3 contains 17 residues. V lost 0 bases to trimming and J lost 0 bases; unmatched junction nucleotides: 5. The CDR3 DNA follows: TGTGCCAGCAGTTTAGCAACTAGCGTCTTCTCCTACAATGAGCAGTTCTTC. Its translation is CASSLATSVFSYNEQFF.

V is TRBV6-5 and J is TRBJ2-7, with D perhaps TRBD2 (6 bases). Trimming left V 7 bases short and J 2 bases short, with 9 bases between. Germline V lookup: CDR1 MNHEY, CDR2 SVGAGI. This CDR3 has 12 amino acids. As DNA, the CDR3 is TGTGCCAGCATCGCGGGAACCTACGAGCAGTACTTC. This translates into CASIAGTYEQYF.

This clonotype has more than one count but fewer than ten. V and J are TRBV7-3 and TRBJ2-3; D assignment may be TRBD1 or TRBD2 (5 bases each). V was cut by 5 bases and J by 5 bases, with 20 bases left in between. The CDR3 sequence is 16 residues long. The V gene's germline CDR1 is SGHTA and CDR2 FQGTGA. The CDR3 DNA reads as TGTGCCAGCAGCCCTAGGGACGGGCGACCCGGAGATACGCAGTATTTT. Protein: CASSPRDGRPGDTQYF.

The chain uses TRBV3-1 and TRBJ2-5, with 9 bases matching TRBD2. With 4 bases clipped from V and 5 bases from J, the junction kept 14 bases outside the gene matches. Germline lookup yields CDR1 LGHDT and CDR2 YNNKEL (reference sequence). The CDR3 covers 17 residues. The CDR3 protein is CASSRGSGGDLGETQYF. CDR3 DNA sequence: TGTGCCAGCAGCCGAGGTAGCGGGGGCGACTTGGGGGAGACCCAGTACTTC.

The genes are TRBV3-1 and TRBJ2-7, with D unresolved. Trimming took 1 base from V and 3 from J, leaving 13 bases between them. The CDR3 spans 15 residues. CDR1 and CDR2 (germline): LGHDT, YNNKEL (reference sequence). The DNA of the CDR3 is TGTGCCAGCAGCCAAGTGCTTAAACTGGGCTACGAGCAGTACTTC. Protein product: CASSQVLKLGYEQYF.

There are a few counts of this clonotype. Written as DNA, the CDR3 is TGCAGCGTTGGGGACACCCAAGAGACCCAGTACTTC. Translation: CSVGDTQETQYF. This sequence joins TRBV29-1 and TRBJ2-5; possibly TRBD1 for D (6 bases). CDR1 and CDR2 from the germline V gene are SQVTM and ANQGSEA. The V end was cut by 4 bases, the J end by 1 base, with 7 bases between. CDR3 size: 12 residues.

As concerns this clonotype: Compared with germline, one end of the junction differs, possibly owing to a read error. J is TRBJ2-1 and V is TRBV7-9, with D possibly matching TRBD2 (5 bases). CDR1 is SEHNR and CDR2 is FQNEAQ in the germline V gene (reference sequence). CDR3 size: 13 residues. CDR3 nucleotides: TGTACCAGCAGCGGACCGCCTTGGGATGAGCAGTTCTTC. It yields the protein CTSSGPPWDEQFF.

The rearrangement links TRBV20-1 to TRBJ2-1; 9 nucleotides agree with TRBD2. This CDR3 region has 15 residues. V was pared by 5 bases and J by 3 bases, with 8 bases of the junction left unmatched. Per germline, CDR1 DFQATT and CDR2 SNEGSKA (reference sequence). CDR3 nucleotide sequence: TGCAGTGCTTCGCCGACTAGCGGAGTCTACAATGAGCAGTTCTTC. It specifies CSASPTSGVYNEQFF.

The rearrangement uses TRBV9 and TRBJ2-5; either TRBD1 or TRBD2 may supply D (6 bases each). The CDR3 has 15 residues. Germline V gives CDR1 SGDLS, CDR2 YYNGEE. V lost 4 bases to trimming and J lost 5 bases, with 18 bases between them. The CDR3, as DNA: TGTGCCAGCAGCCCCGAGGGGGGCTCTATCGAGACCCAGTACTTC. It codes for CASSPEGGSIETQYF.

In its sample, this clonotype was seen a few times. The chain has TRBV20-1 and TRBJ2-1; D remains unclear. V lost 2 bases, J lost 5 bases, and 16 bases lay in between. This CDR3 region has 15 residues. CDR1 and CDR2 from the germline V gene are DFQATT and SNEGSKA (reference sequence). The CDR3: CSARLLSRDNNEQFF. CDR3 nucleotide sequence: TGCAGTGCTAGATTGTTGAGTAGAGATAACAATGAGCAGTTCTTC.

The chain uses TRBV2 and TRBJ1-2; D is possibly TRBD1 (5 bases). Per germline, CDR1 SNHLY and CDR2 FYNNEI. V was shortened by 0 bases and J by 4 bases, with 9 bases between the two germline ends. The CDR3 sequence is 14 residues long. The CDR3 reads CASSEAGVFYGYTF. As DNA, the CDR3 is TGTGCCAGCAGTGAAGCAGGGGTGTTCTATGGCTACACCTTC.

This clonotype has ten or more counts. This chain joins TRBV7-2 and TRBJ2-7; the D is unclear. CDR1 SGHTA and CDR2 FQGNSA come from the germline V gene. The CDR3 is 13 residues long. Trimming pared 1 base from V and 3 bases from J, leaving 7 bases between. The DNA of the CDR3 is TGTGCCAGCAGCTTAGGCCCAAACTACGAGCAGTACTTC. Amino acid sequence: CASSLGPNYEQYF.

The table lists this clonotype with a few counts. J is TRBJ2-5 and V is TRBV7-6, with 10 bases aligning to TRBD1. Matching the DNA end better, TRBJ2-7 makes the J call doubtful. The V gene's germline CDR1 is SGHVS and CDR2 FNYEAQ. The CDR3 has 14 residues. CDR3 protein: CASSLGTGGSEQYF. The CDR3 DNA follows: TGTGCCAGCAGCTTAGGGACAGGGGGTAGCGAGCAGTACTTC.

This clonotype was found a few times. The V gene is TRBV28, the J gene TRBJ2-1; the D is unclear. This CDR3 spans 12 amino acids. Germline V lookup: CDR1 MDHEN, CDR2 SYDVKM. V was cut by 2 bases and J by 9 bases, with 8 bases left in between. In nucleotides, the CDR3 is TGTGCCAGCAGTTTAGGGTGGGGTGAGCAGTTCTTC. Translation gives CASSLGWGEQFF.

This sequence joins TRBV20-1 and TRBJ1-6; perhaps TRBD1 as D (5 bases). V was clipped by 1 base and J by 8 bases, with 9 bases between them. Germline V lookup: CDR1 DFQATT, CDR2 SNEGSKA (reference sequence). There are 13 residues in the CDR3. CDR3 DNA sequence: TGCAGTGCTAGAGGGCAGGGTGATTCACCCCTCCACTTT. As protein: CSARGQGDSPLHF.

V gene TRBV20-1 combines with J gene TRBJ2-7; D possibly uses TRBD1 or TRBD2 (5 bases each). The V end lost 6 bases, the J end lost 6 bases, and 18 bases lay between the germline ends. CDR1 and CDR2 from the germline V gene are DFQATT and SNEGSKA (reference sequence). The CDR3 extends over 13 amino acids. CDR3 coding DNA: TGCAGTGCGGCCCGTGTGGGACCCAGCGAGCAGTACTTC. It is translated as CSAARVGPSEQYF.

This clonotype was detected only a few times. The V and J genes are TRBV7-8 and TRBJ2-5; 7 bases align to TRBD1. Trimming cost V 5 bases and J 2 bases; bases outside gene matches: 8. Germline V gene data show CDR1 as SGHVS and CDR2 as FQNEAQ. The CDR3 is made up of 15 amino acids. The CDR3 spells CASSQLLQGQETQYF. The CDR3 DNA follows: TGTGCCAGCAGCCAACTCCTACAGGGGCAAGAGACCCAGTACTTC.

The chain uses TRBV3-1 and TRBJ2-7; D remains ambiguous. The germline V gene has CDR1 LGHDT and CDR2 YNNKEL (reference sequence). Trimming removed 4 bases at V and 3 bases at J, with 10 bases between. This CDR3 contains 13 residues. For the CDR3, the DNA is TGTGCCAGCAGCCGCCGGGCAGACTACGAGCAGTACTTC. This sequence encodes CASSRRADYEQYF.

The chain couples TRBV6-5 to TRBJ2-4, with D possibly matching TRBD1 (5 bases). Trimming took off 2 bases at V and 13 bases at J, with 18 bases between the two ends. Germline loops: CDR1 MNHEY, CDR2 SVGAGI. The CDR3 covers 14 residues. This CDR3 reads CASSYKDISYGQYF. The DNA of the CDR3 is TGTGCCAGCAGTTACAAGGACATCTCCTACGGGCAGTACTTC.

The V and J genes are TRBV12-3 or TRBV12-4 and TRBJ2-3; TRBD1 might be the D (6 bases). The V end lost 6 bases, the J end lost 8 bases, and 15 bases lay between the germline ends. The CDR3 totals 13 residues. The CDR3 reads CASSPTGSSTQYF. The CDR3 bases are TGTGCCAGCAGCCCAACAGGGTCGAGTACGCAGTATTTT.